This TCR beta chain is drawn from a study of shared clonotypes between healthy human individuals. The repertoire was sequenced with immunoSEQ multiplex PCR; TCRdb's copy has only in-frame clones and lacks some. The sample yields about 1 million clones, more than 60% seen once. This CDR3 is 14 amino acids long. Germline lookup yields CDR1 LNHDA and CDR2 SQIVND (reference sequence). The germline V and J ends were trimmed by 7 bases and 8 bases, with 20 bases remaining between them. The clonotype originates from a young man in good health. The J gene is TRBJ1-1, the V gene TRBV19; D gene uncertain. Sequencing used memory CD4+ T cells sorted from blood. Subset: CD45RA-negative fraction. The CDR3 sequence: CASTHTNIDAEAFF. The CDR3 bases are TGTGCCAGTACCCACACGAACATAGATGCCGAAGCTTTCTTT.